This T cell receptor beta chain appears in the sequencing data of a study of technical replicates of blood from a handful of donors. Libraries were prepared by immunoSEQ multiplex PCR; TCRdb keeps only in-frame clonotypes and omits some of them. The table records 80,000 or so clones, around 95% of them present only once. Losses at the gene ends were 4 bases for V and 3 bases for J; bases not matched to a gene: 5. Germline CDR1 is LGHNA and CDR2 is YNFKEQ. The CDR3 totals 15 residues. The source of this sequence is a human donor in good health. The V gene is TRBV4-2, the J gene TRBJ2-1, with TRBD2 matching over 8 bases. The sequencing sample was made of T cells isolated from PBMCs. CDR3 sequence reads: CASSRGLEFYNEQFF. CDR3 nucleotides: TGTGCCAGCAGCCGGGGACTAGAATTCTACAATGAGCAGTTCTTC.